This passage covers 14 T cell receptor beta chains from one sample sequenced in a study of OX40 agonist ivuxolimab in advanced cancers. Profiled with immunoSEQ multiplex PCR; TCRdb holds only in-frame clones, not every one. The table shows about 49,000 clones, with 85% occurring only once. Sequenced here: CD4+ or CD8+ T cells sorted from blood, sampled in a trial of the OX40 agonist ivuxolimab. The receptors were gathered from an adult with an advanced solid tumor such as melanoma, head and neck, liver or kidney cancer.

This chain connects TRBV9 to TRBJ2-3; D ambiguous. CDR1 is SGDLS and CDR2 is YYNGEE in the germline V gene. The CDR3 is made up of 14 amino acids. V lost 4 bases and J 3 bases, leaving 12 bases between the germline ends. CDR3 region: CASSPPRRTDTQYF. The CDR3 DNA is TGTGCCAGCAGCCCCCCGAGGAGAACAGATACGCAGTATTTT.

The V call is TRBV27, the J call TRBJ2-1, with TRBD2 identical over 9 bases. The germline V gene has CDR1 MNHEY and CDR2 SMNVEV (reference sequence). Unmatched junction bases numbered 8, after V lost 2 bases and J lost 3 bases. The CDR3 totals 17 residues. CDR3 loop: CASSLRGGGDLYNEQFF. CDR3 nucleotide sequence: TGTGCCAGCAGTTTACGGGGCGGGGGGGATCTCTACAATGAGCAGTTCTTC.

The chain employs TRBV7-3 and TRBJ2-2, with TRBD2 matching over 9 bases. The germline gives CDR1 SGHTA, CDR2 FQGTGA. The CDR3 runs to 16 residues. The V and J ends lost 5 bases and 1 base, in that order; junction bases with no gene match: 5. Written as DNA, the CDR3 is TGTGCCAGCAGCCTCATAGCGGGGGTGAACACCGGGGAGCTGTTTTTT. It is translated as CASSLIAGVNTGELFF.

The J gene is TRBJ1-6, the V gene TRBV28; D uncertain. The CDR3 totals 17 residues. V was shortened by 3 bases and J by 1 base, with 13 bases between the two germline ends. CDR1 and CDR2 from the germline V gene are MDHEN and SYDVKM. DNA for the CDR3: TGTGCCAGCAGTTTGTACAGTTCAAAATCCTATAATTCACCCCTCCACTTT. Its translation: CASSLYSSKSYNSPLHF.

The chain is built from TRBV5-1 and TRBJ1-2; D remains ambiguous. V lost 4 bases and J lost 6, with 19 bases in between. Germline V gene data show CDR1 as SGHRS and CDR2 as YFSETQ. This CDR3 has 15 residues. CDR3 amino acids: CASSPGVGPLHGYTF. CDR3 in DNA: TGCGCCAGCAGCCCCGGAGTTGGGCCTTTGCATGGCTACACCTTC.

This chain links TRBV29-1 with TRBJ2-5; 10 bases map to TRBD1. This CDR3 is 13 amino acids long. Germline V gene data show CDR1 as SQVTM and CDR2 as ANQGSEA. Unmatched junction bases numbered 6, after V lost 8 bases and J lost 3 bases. The CDR3 DNA follows: TGCAGCACCACCGGGACAGGGGAAGAGACCCAGTACTTC. Amino acids: CSTTGTGEETQYF.

This chain connects TRBV5-6 to TRBJ1-5, with 12 positions matching TRBD1. J lost 6 bases, V lost 5 bases, and 6 bases had no gene match. The CDR3 contains 15 residues. Germline V gene sequence: CDR1 SGHDT, CDR2 YYEEEE. CDR3 sequence reads: CASSSGTGGGQPQHF. The CDR3 DNA reads TGTGCCAGCAGTTCCGGGACAGGGGGCGGTCAGCCCCAGCATTTT.

A few counts support this clone. The chain employs TRBV10-3 and TRBJ2-1; TRBD1 aligns across 7 bases. The CDR3 is 15 amino acids. J lost 4 bases, V lost 0 bases, and 3 bases had no gene match. CDR1 and CDR2 (germline): ENHRY, SYGVKD. For the CDR3, the DNA is TGTGCCATCAGTGAGTCGGGACAGCAGTACAATGAGCAGTTCTTC. This translates into CAISESGQQYNEQFF.

This rearrangement joins TRBV19 to TRBJ1-5; 12 bases match TRBD1. This CDR3 has 23 amino acids. Germline V gene lookup returns CDR1 LNHDA and CDR2 SQIVND (reference sequence). V was clipped by 2 bases and J by 1 base; unmatched bases: 21. CDR3 sequence (DNA): TGTGCCAGTAGTATACCCTATGGGGCCCTCGGGACAGGGGGCTACAACAGCAATCAGCCCCAGCATTTT. Protein sequence: CASSIPYGALGTGGYNSNQPQHF.

The chain is built from TRBV7-8 and TRBJ1-2, with D perhaps matching TRBD1 (5 bases). Trimming removed 1 base from V and 8 bases from J, with 8 bases in between. The V gene's germline CDR1 is SGHVS and CDR2 FQNEAQ. This CDR3 has 12 amino acids. The CDR3 reads CASSLVGDGYTF. CDR3 in DNA: TGTGCCAGCAGCTTAGTGGGGGACGGCTACACCTTC.

This clone has only one observation. The chain employs TRBV9 and TRBJ2-1; 10 nucleotides line up with TRBD2. The CDR3 spans 16 residues. Germline V lookup: CDR1 SGDLS, CDR2 YYNGEE. The trim removed 3 bases at V and 7 bases at J, leaving 10 bases unmatched. The DNA for the CDR3 is TGTGCCAGCAGCGCGGCTAGCGGGGGCTTACAGAATGAGCAGTTCTTC. It codes for CASSAASGGLQNEQFF.

This clone was detected once. The chain is built from TRBV19 and TRBJ2-1; 8 bases align to TRBD2. CDR1 and CDR2 from the germline V gene are LNHDA and SQIVND (reference sequence). This CDR3 spans 15 amino acids. J gave up 3 bases and V 3 bases, and 4 bases lay outside the gene matches. The CDR3 loop is CASSMMAGGYNEQFF. CDR3 bases: TGTGCCAGTAGTATGATGGCGGGGGGCTACAATGAGCAGTTCTTC.

This clone was detected a few times. This chain uses TRBV15 with TRBJ2-7; 13 bases map to TRBD2. The ends lost 7 bases at V and 0 bases at J; junction bases unmatched: 9. This CDR3 has 17 residues. Germline assignment: CDR1 LNHNV and CDR2 YYDKDF (reference sequence). The CDR3 DNA reads TGTGCCACCATTCTTGGACTAGCGGGGGCTCCCTCCTACGAGCAGTACGTC. Translation: CATILGLAGAPSYEQYV.

This clone has only one observation. The J gene is TRBJ2-1, the V gene TRBV9; D ambiguous. The CDR3 length is 12 residues. V was trimmed by 1 base and J by 7 bases, leaving 6 bases between them. The germline V gene has CDR1 SGDLS and CDR2 YYNGEE. The CDR3 is CASSVRVNEQFF. Here the CDR3 DNA reads TGTGCCAGCAGCGTAAGGGTGAATGAGCAGTTCTTC.